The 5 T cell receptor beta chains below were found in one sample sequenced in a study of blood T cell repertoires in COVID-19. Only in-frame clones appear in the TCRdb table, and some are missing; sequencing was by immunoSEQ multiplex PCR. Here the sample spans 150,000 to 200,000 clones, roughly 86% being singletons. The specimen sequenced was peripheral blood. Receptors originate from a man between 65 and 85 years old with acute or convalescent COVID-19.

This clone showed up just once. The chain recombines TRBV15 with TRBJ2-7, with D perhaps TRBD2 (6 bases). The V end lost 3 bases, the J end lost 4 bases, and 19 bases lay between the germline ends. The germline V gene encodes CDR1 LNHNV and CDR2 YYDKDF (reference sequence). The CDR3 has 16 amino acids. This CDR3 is CATSSGWRGVRYEQYF. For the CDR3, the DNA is TGTGCCACCAGCAGCGGTTGGAGGGGAGTAAGGTACGAGCAGTACTTC.

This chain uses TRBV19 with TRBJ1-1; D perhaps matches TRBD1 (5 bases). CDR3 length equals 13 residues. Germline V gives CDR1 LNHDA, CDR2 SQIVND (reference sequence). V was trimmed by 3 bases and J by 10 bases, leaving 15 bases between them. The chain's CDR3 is CASSISGFGGAFF. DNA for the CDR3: TGTGCCAGTAGTATTAGCGGCTTCGGGGGAGCTTTCTTT.

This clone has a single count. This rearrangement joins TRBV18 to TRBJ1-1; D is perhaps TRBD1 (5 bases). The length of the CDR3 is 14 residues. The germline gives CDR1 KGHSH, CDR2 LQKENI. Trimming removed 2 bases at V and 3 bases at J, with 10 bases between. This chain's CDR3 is CASSPWGADTEAFF. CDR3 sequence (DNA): TGTGCCAGCTCACCATGGGGCGCGGACACTGAAGCTTTCTTT.

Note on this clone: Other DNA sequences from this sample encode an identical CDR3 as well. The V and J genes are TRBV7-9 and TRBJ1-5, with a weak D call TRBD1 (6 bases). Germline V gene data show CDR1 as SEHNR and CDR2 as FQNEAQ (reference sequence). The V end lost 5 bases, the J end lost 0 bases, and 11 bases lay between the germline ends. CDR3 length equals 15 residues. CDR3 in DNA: TGTGCCAGCAGCCCGAGGGGGGGTAGCAATCAGCCCCAGCATTTT. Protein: CASSPRGGSNQPQHF.

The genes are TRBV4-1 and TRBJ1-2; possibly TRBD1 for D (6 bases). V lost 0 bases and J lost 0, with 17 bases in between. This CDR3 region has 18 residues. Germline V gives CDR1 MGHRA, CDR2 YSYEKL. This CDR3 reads CASSQDSRGRAANYGYTF. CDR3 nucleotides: TGCGCCAGCAGCCAAGATAGCAGGGGCCGTGCCGCTAACTATGGCTACACCTTC.